The rows below give T cell receptor beta chains drawn from one sample of a study of technical replicates of blood from a few donors. Some clones are missing from TCRdb's copy, which holds only in-frame ones; the method was immunoSEQ multiplex PCR. The sample has fewer than 70,000 clones; 94% are singletons. Sequenced input: T cells isolated from PBMCs. The receptors were gathered from a human donor in good health. CDR3s include the opening cysteine and the closing phenylalanine or tryptophan. The D gene is left open where the match is weak. Rows may omit the clone size; those that give it use once, few, many or a size class.

J gene | V gene | clone size | D gene | CDR3 protein | CDR3 DNA
TRBJ2-7 | TRBV18 | - | - | CASSQQQDAYF | TGTGCCAGCTCTCAGCAACAGGACGCGTACTTC
TRBJ2-1 | TRBV7-6 | - | TRBD1 | CASSTPGQDYNEQFF | TGTGCCAGCAGCACCCCGGGACAGGACTACAATGAGCAGTTCTTC
TRBJ2-7 | TRBV9 | - | - | CASSSGALNSGEQYF | TGTGCCAGCAGCTCAGGGGCCTTGAATTCGGGCGAGCAGTACTTC
TRBJ1-5 | TRBV5-1 | once | - | CATRRDDNQPQHF | TGCGCCACCAGACGGGATGACAATCAGCCCCAGCATTTT
TRBJ2-7 | TRBV7-8 | - | TRBD1 | CASSPRDRGREQYF | TGTGCCAGCAGCCCCCGGGACAGGGGGCGCGAGCAGTACTTC
TRBJ2-2 | TRBV5-1 | - | - | CASSLAQRSTGELFF | TGCGCCAGCAGCTTGGCCCAACGTAGCACCGGGGAGCTGTTTTTT
TRBJ2-3 | TRBV10-3 | - | - | CAAGGETFMTDTQYF | TGTGCCGCCGGGGGAGAGACGTTCATGACAGATACGCAGTATTTT
TRBJ2-1 | TRBV10-2 | - | - | CASRTGSNEQFF | TGCGCCAGCAGAACAGGGAGCAATGAGCAGTTCTTC
TRBJ1-4 | TRBV6-5 | - | - | CASSSEGEGEKLFF | TGTGCCAGCAGTTCGGAGGGAGAGGGAGAAAAACTGTTTTTT
TRBJ2-7 | TRBV5-5 | - | - | CASSSEVGRGNYEQYF | TGTGCCAGCAGTTCCGAAGTTGGTCGGGGAAACTACGAGCAGTACTTC
TRBJ2-7 | TRBV6-5 | once | - | CASIEGGSYEQYF | TGTGCCAGCATTGAAGGGGGCTCCTACGAGCAGTACTTC
TRBJ1-2 | TRBV5-1 | - | TRBD1 | CASSISPDRGKDYGYTF | TGCGCCAGCAGCATTTCACCGGACAGGGGGAAGGACTATGGCTACACCTTC
TRBJ2-5 | TRBV7-8 | - | - | CASSFGRETQYF | TGTGCCAGCAGCTTCGGGAGAGAGACCCAGTACTTC
TRBJ2-7 | TRBV28 | - | TRBD1 | CASSLRDRGEGEQYF | TGTGCCAGCAGTTTAAGGGACAGGGGTGAGGGGGAGCAGTACTTC